This TCR beta chain was found in a study of T cell responses to AZD1222 COVID-19 vaccine. TCRdb's table, derived via immunoSEQ multiplex PCR, lists solely in-frame clones and lacks some. There are about 84,000 clones in the sample; roughly nine tenths occur only once, and about 31% lies in the top ten. Germline CDR1 MDHEN, CDR2 SYDVKM. The V end was cut by 8 bases, the J end by 7 bases, with 11 bases between. The CDR3 length is 11 residues. Material: peripheral blood, obtained on day 0 of AZD1222 vaccination. This sequence originates from an adult in good health. V gene TRBV28 combines with J gene TRBJ1-2, with D unresolved. The CDR3 DNA sequence: TGTGCCAGCGTAGGCACTGGTGGCTACACCTTC. Residues: CASVGTGGYTF.